One and the same sample provided the 21 T cell receptor beta chains below, sequenced in a study of T cells in Graves' hyperthyroidism and ophthalmopathy. The CDR3 regions of TCR beta were amplified from RNA transcripts. The HTBI set primed first-round TCR CDR3 RT-PCR. TCRdb re-called the multiplex PCR reads through MiXCR, storing one row per CDR3 protein. Of roughly 300,000 distinct CDR3 sequences listed, roughly 21% were seen once; the top ten hold around half. The specimen sequenced was blood. These receptors all come from a woman aged 50 to 65 with Graves' hyperthyroidism.

The chain is built from TRBV6-2 or TRBV6-3 and TRBJ2-3; 9 bases align to TRBD2. This CDR3 region has 17 residues. The J segment lost 2 bases and the V segment lost 6 bases, leaving 12 bases of the junction unmatched. Per the germline V gene, CDR1 is MNHEY and CDR2 is SVGEGT. CDR3 loop: CASRAPFAGGSTDTQYF. DNA of the CDR3: TGTGCCAGCAGGGCCCCTTTTGCGGGGGGGTCCACAGATACGCAGTATTTT.

For this clonotype: This may come from a read error, since a much larger clone is one base off. This chain uses TRBV28 with TRBJ1-5; perhaps TRBD1 as D (6 bases). Germline loops: CDR1 MDHEN, CDR2 SYDVKM. V was shortened by 6 bases and J by 0 bases, with 15 bases between the two germline ends. The CDR3 contains 16 residues. The CDR3 loop reads CASRPISGDSNQPQHF. The CDR3 DNA follows: TGTGCCAGCAGACCAATCTCAGGGGATAGCAATCAGCCCCAGCATTTT.

This clonotype was detected only a few times. The chain carries TRBV6-2 or TRBV6-3 and TRBJ2-5; either TRBD1 or TRBD2 may fit D (6 bases each). The CDR3 totals 15 residues. Germline V gene sequence: CDR1 MNHEY, CDR2 SVGEGT. Trimming pared 6 bases from V and 0 bases from J, leaving 14 bases between. For the CDR3, the DNA is TGTGCCAGCAGCAGAGGGGGACTGTACCAAGAGACCCAGTACTTC. It codes for CASSRGGLYQETQYF.

This clonotype occurred a few times. V usage is TRBV6-1 and J usage is TRBJ1-1, with TRBD1 as a possible D gene (6 bases). The CDR3 sequence is 14 residues long. V gave up 2 bases and J gave up 6 bases, with 13 bases separating them. Per the germline V gene, CDR1 is MNHNS and CDR2 is SASEGT. DNA of the CDR3: TGTGCCAGCAGTGAAAAGGGGGGGGGAGCTGAAGCTTTCTTT. It translates to CASSEKGGGAEAFF.

About this clonotype itself: Given a much more abundant clone one base away, this may be a read error. The chain uses TRBV5-5 and TRBJ2-7; TRBD1 matches 12 bases. This CDR3 region has 15 residues. Looked up from germline, CDR1 is SGHKS and CDR2 is YYEKEE (reference sequence). The CDR3 DNA sequence: TGTACCAGCAGCTCCGGGACAGGGGGCCAGTACGAGCAGTACTTC. Translating gives CTSSSGTGGQYEQYF. Full variable domain (remainder filled in from reference TRBV5-5 and TRBJ2-7): DAGVTQSPTHLIKTRGQQVTLRCSPISGHKSVSWYQQVLGQGPQFIFQYYEKEERGRGNFPDRFSARQFPNYSSELNVNALLLGDSALYLCTSSSGTGGQYEQYFGPGTRLTVT.

The gene calls are TRBV11-3 and TRBJ2-1; TRBD2 agrees at 10 bases. Germline CDR1 and CDR2: SGHNT and YENEEA. CDR3 length: 17 amino acids. The V and J ends lost 3 bases and 8 bases, in that order; junction bases with no gene match: 13. The CDR3 loop reads CASSFESGRALIDEQFF. The CDR3 bases are TGTGCCAGCAGCTTTGAGAGCGGGAGGGCCTTAATCGATGAGCAGTTCTTC.

The chain uses TRBV2 and TRBJ2-3, with TRBD2 identical over 8 bases. Looked up from germline, CDR1 is SNHLY and CDR2 is FYNNEI. The J segment lost 2 bases and the V segment lost 7 bases, leaving 14 bases of the junction unmatched. The CDR3 contains 17 residues. CDR3 loop: CASTNQKAGGPTDTQYF. CDR3 DNA: TGTGCCAGCACTAACCAGAAGGCGGGAGGTCCCACAGATACGCAGTATTTT.

This clonotype has only a few counts. The chain links TRBV12-3 or TRBV12-4 to TRBJ1-1, with 7 nucleotides matching TRBD1. V shed 8 bases, J shed 6 bases, and the junction held 18 bases outside the gene matches. CDR3 length equals 16 residues. CDR3 sequence reads: CASAPALLGGAPEAFF. The CDR3 coding sequence is TGTGCCAGCGCCCCTGCGTTATTAGGGGGCGCCCCTGAAGCTTTCTTT.

This sequence joins TRBV6-1 and TRBJ2-3; 7 nucleotides match TRBD2. Per germline, CDR1 MNHNS and CDR2 SASEGT. The length of the CDR3 is 12 residues. J was trimmed by 7 bases and V by 8 bases; bases with no gene match: 6. The CDR3 DNA is TGTGCCAGCGGCCGGGACTACTATACGCAGTATTTT. This gives the protein CASGRDYYTQYF.

Many counts were recorded for this clonotype. J is TRBJ2-6 and V is TRBV2; 8 bases match TRBD1. V shed 6 bases and J 0 bases; nucleotides not matched to a gene: 10. The germline V gene has CDR1 SNHLY and CDR2 FYNNEI. CDR3 length: 18 amino acids. The CDR3 spells CASSRGQGFFSGANVLTF. As DNA, the CDR3 is TGTGCCAGCAGCCGCGGACAGGGTTTCTTCTCTGGGGCCAACGTCCTGACTTTC.

V and J are TRBV7-9 and TRBJ2-3; tentative D call: TRBD2 (6 bases). The CDR3 runs to 16 residues. Germline lookup yields CDR1 SEHNR and CDR2 FQNEAQ (reference sequence). Trimming shortened V by 7 bases and J by 6 bases, and 23 bases separated the two germline ends. For the CDR3, the DNA is TGTGCCAGCAAGCGTTTACAAGGACTAAGGACGGATACGCAGTATTTT. It encodes CASKRLQGLRTDTQYF.

This chain joins TRBV2 and TRBJ1-1; a weak D match, TRBD1 (5 bases). V was shortened by 6 bases and J by 4 bases, with 15 bases between the two germline ends. CDR1 and CDR2 from the germline V gene are SNHLY and FYNNEI. This CDR3 contains 14 residues. The CDR3 DNA follows: TGTGCCAGCAGGGGGCCGAGGGGCACCACTGAAGCTTTCTTT. Its protein is CASRGPRGTTEAFF.

There are many counts of this clonotype. The chain couples TRBV28 to TRBJ1-2, with 7 positions matching TRBD1. The CDR3 contains 13 residues. The germline V gene has CDR1 MDHEN and CDR2 SYDVKM. V lost 7 bases and J lost 5; bases outside the gene matches: 7. In DNA, the CDR3 is TGTGCCAGCACTACCGACAGGGAGTATGGCTACACCTTC. This gives the protein CASTTDREYGYTF.

This clonotype was seen a handful of times. The chain is built from TRBV20-1 and TRBJ2-7; TRBD2 matches at 8 bases. Losses at the gene ends were 4 bases for V and 3 bases for J; bases not matched to a gene: 11. This CDR3 comprises 15 residues. Germline CDR1 and CDR2: DFQATT and SNEGSKA (reference sequence). In DNA, the CDR3 is TGCAGTGCTACTAACAGCCTAGCGGGCTACTACGAGCAGTACTTC. It yields the protein CSATNSLAGYYEQYF.

This clonotype has a count of ten or more. The chain couples TRBV18 to TRBJ1-1; 9 bases are a match to TRBD1. This CDR3 has 12 amino acids. In germline, CDR1 is KGHSH, CDR2 LQKENI. V dropped 6 bases and J dropped 11; count of bases not matched to a gene: 7. The chain's CDR3 is CASSTGTGRAFF. Here the CDR3 DNA reads TGTGCCAGCTCTACCGGGACAGGGAGGGCTTTCTTT.

The chain carries TRBV27 and TRBJ2-1; TRBD1 matches 9 bases. Germline V gene sequence: CDR1 MNHEY, CDR2 SMNVEV (reference sequence). The CDR3 length is 16 residues. The junction had 10 bases not matched to a gene; V was cut back by 5 bases and J by 5 bases. The CDR3 DNA reads as TGTGCCAGCAGTCTTATTGGGGACAGGGTGGACAATGAGCAGTTCTTC. Protein: CASSLIGDRVDNEQFF.

This clonotype was counted between two and nine times. As DNA, the CDR3 is TGTGCCAGCAGTTCCAAAGGGAGGGACTACGAGCAGTACTTC. It translates to CASSSKGRDYEQYF. V is TRBV27 and J is TRBJ2-7; 7 positions match TRBD2. The CDR3 is 14 amino acids. CDR1 MNHEY and CDR2 SMNVEV come from the germline V gene (reference sequence). Trimming at V came to 4 bases and at J to 3 bases, leaving 6 bases not matched to a gene.

This clonotype was detected ten times or more. The chain has TRBV10-3 and TRBJ2-7; 7 nucleotides align to TRBD1. This CDR3 contains 13 residues. The V and J ends lost 3 bases and 2 bases, in that order; junction bases with no gene match: 1. Germline lookup yields CDR1 ENHRY and CDR2 SYGVKD. CDR3 region: CAISETGAYEQYF. CDR3 DNA: TGTGCCATCAGTGAAACAGGGGCCTACGAGCAGTACTTC.

This chain joins TRBV11-2 and TRBJ2-5; D unclear. V was shortened by 5 bases and J by 0 bases, with 16 bases between the two germline ends. Germline V gene lookup returns CDR1 SGHAT and CDR2 FQNNGV. CDR3 size: 16 residues. CDR3 DNA: TGTGCCAGCAGCCCCTCGACCGCCAGCTACCAAGAGACCCAGTACTTC. This sequence encodes CASSPSTASYQETQYF.

The sample holds many counts of this clonotype. V gene TRBV7-6 combines with J gene TRBJ2-3; no definite D call. Deletions cut 4 bases from V and 3 bases from J, with 8 bases between. This CDR3 contains 13 residues. CDR1 is SGHVS, CDR2 FNYEAQ, per germline. In nucleotides, the CDR3 is TGTGCCAGCAGCTCCATGGGAACAGATACGCAGTATTTT. Translating gives CASSSMGTDTQYF.

To note about this clonotype: Without the conserved terminal phenylalanine or tryptophan, this CDR3 likely stems from a read error. V gene TRBV19 combines with J gene TRBJ1-5; D call uncertain. CDR1 and CDR2 from the germline V gene are LNHDA and SQIVND (reference sequence). The ends were cut back, 7 bases at V and 6 bases at J, with 19 bases in the middle. The CDR3 length is 15 residues. Here the CDR3 DNA reads TGTGCCAGTACCTCTCAAGGGCAGGTCGTTCAGCCCCAGCATTTA. This sequence encodes CASTSQGQVVQPQHL.